This T cell receptor beta chain appears in the sequencing data of a study of shared clonotypes between healthy human individuals. As to this clone: Its antigen is undetermined.

The table came from immunoSEQ multiplex PCR; TCRdb's copy has only in-frame clones and leaves some out. Of about 610,000 clones listed, almost 97% are singletons. Study observations and caveats: Naive subsets generally had larger estimated richness than memory subsets.

The sample taken for sequencing was naive CD4+ T cells sorted from blood. Subset indicated: CD45RA+ positively selected. This receptor was taken from a woman younger than 45 in good health.

The DNA of the CDR3 is TGTGCCAGCAGCTCCCCCGGGACAACCTACGAGCAGTACTTC. Translated, it gives CASSSPGTTYEQYF. The chain uses TRBV11-1 and TRBJ2-7; D possibly corresponds to TRBD1 (6 bases). This CDR3 contains 14 residues. V lost 4 bases to trimming and J lost 2 bases, with 12 bases between them. Germline V gives CDR1 SGHAT, CDR2 FQDESV (reference sequence).